These 20 T cell receptor beta chains were sequenced from one sample in a study of beta chain features in type 1 diabetes. Expressed TCRB transcripts got sequenced, as all isolated RNA was reverse transcribed. Profiled with immunoSEQ multiplex PCR; TCRdb holds only in-frame clones, not every one. The repertoire holds about 140,000 clones, with 9.5% to 10% as singletons. Sample: central memory CD4+ T cells from blood. The receptor set was obtained from a middle-aged woman in good health.

This rearrangement joins TRBV7-8 to TRBJ1-6, with 7 bases aligning to TRBD1. V was clipped by 4 bases and J by 8 bases; unmatched bases: 17. The CDR3 spans 18 residues. Germline V lookup: CDR1 SGHVS, CDR2 FQNEAQ. CDR3 bases: TGTGCCAGCAGCTCCCACGCGGGGACAGCGACAGCGTATTCACCCCTCCACTTT. Translated, it gives CASSSHAGTATAYSPLHF.

This sequence joins TRBV6-5 and TRBJ2-7; 8 bases are shared with TRBD2. Unmatched junction bases numbered 3, after V lost 8 bases and J lost 3 bases. The CDR3 totals 12 residues. Germline CDR1 and CDR2: MNHEY and SVGAGI. The CDR3 nucleotides read TGTGCCAGCGGACTAGCTTTCTACGAGCAGTACTTC. Its protein is CASGLAFYEQYF.

The chain joins TRBV2 to TRBJ2-7; a weak D match, TRBD2 (5 bases). Germline loops: CDR1 SNHLY, CDR2 FYNNEI. V gave up 1 base and J gave up 4 bases, with 8 bases separating them. The CDR3 has 13 residues. Written as DNA, the CDR3 is TGTGCCAGCAGTGAAGTACTAGTTTACGAGCAGTACTTC. It specifies CASSEVLVYEQYF.

The V call is TRBV5-1, the J call TRBJ2-5, with TRBD1 matching over 7 bases. Per germline, CDR1 SGHRS and CDR2 YFSETQ. The CDR3 length is 14 residues. After removal of 3 bases from V and 2 bases from J, the junction contained 4 bases not matched to a gene. CDR3 sequence reads: CASSSGRGQETQYF. The CDR3 DNA sequence: TGCGCCAGCAGCTCGGGCAGGGGGCAAGAGACCCAGTACTTC.

This clone was seen only a few times. CDR3 nucleotide sequence: TGTGCCAGCAGGGGACAGGACTCGGGCTATGGCTACACCTTC. As protein: CASRGQDSGYGYTF. The gene calls are TRBV6-4 and TRBJ1-2; 8 nucleotides line up with TRBD1. The V segment lost 6 bases and the J segment 4 bases; nucleotides outside the gene matches: 7. CDR1 is MRHNA and CDR2 is SNTAGT in the germline V gene. The CDR3 runs 14 residues.

The genes are TRBV5-1 and TRBJ2-1, with TRBD2 as a possible D gene (6 bases). Germline loops: CDR1 SGHRS, CDR2 YFSETQ. Trimming pared 1 base from V and 0 bases from J, leaving 11 bases between. This CDR3 spans 16 amino acids. DNA of the CDR3: TGCGCCAGCAGCTTGTTACTGGGGGGCTCCTACAATGAGCAGTTCTTC. This codes for CASSLLLGGSYNEQFF. The whole variable domain, remainder taken from reference TRBV5-1 and TRBJ2-1, is KAGVTQTPRYLIKTRGQQVTLSCSPISGHRSVSWYQQTPGQGLQFLFEYFSETQRNKGNFPGRFSGRQFSNSRSEMNVSTLELGDSALYLCASSLLLGGSYNEQFFGPGTRLTVL.

V is TRBV4-1 and J is TRBJ2-1; 8 bases are a match to TRBD2. J lost 6 bases, V lost 0 bases, and 7 bases had no gene match. CDR1 and CDR2 (germline): MGHRA, YSYEKL. The CDR3 totals 16 residues. As DNA, the CDR3 is TGCGCCAGCAGCCAAGATAAGAGACTAGCGTTCAATGAGCAGTTCTTC. Translated, it gives CASSQDKRLAFNEQFF.

This chain connects TRBV2 to TRBJ2-1, with 8 bases that match TRBD2. Trimming took 11 bases from V and 1 from J; bases not matched to a gene: 10. Germline assignment: CDR1 SNHLY and CDR2 FYNNEI. The CDR3 consists of 15 residues. CDR3 sequence: CAGAGTGGSYNEQFF. The CDR3 DNA reads TGTGCCGGCGCGGGAACGGGGGGGTCCTACAATGAGCAGTTCTTC.

CDR3 region: CASSLGLAPGSIYEQYF. The CDR3 bases are TGCGCCAGCAGCTTGGGACTAGCGCCTGGGTCTATCTACGAGCAGTACTTC. The chain is built from TRBV5-1 and TRBJ2-7, with TRBD2 identical over 8 bases. Germline CDR1 is SGHRS and CDR2 is YFSETQ. Germline trimming cut 0 bases from V and 3 bases from J; bases unmatched to any gene: 11. The CDR3 loop spans 17 amino acids.

The chain uses TRBV19 and TRBJ1-2; D remains ambiguous. CDR3 length: 12 residues. The germline V gene has CDR1 LNHDA and CDR2 SQIVND (reference sequence). V was shortened by 7 bases and J by 4 bases, with 10 bases between the two germline ends. CDR3 nucleotides: TGTGCCAGTACGGAGGACCTCTATGGCTACACCTTC. Protein sequence: CASTEDLYGYTF.

This clone appeared many times. This rearrangement joins TRBV9 to TRBJ2-1; TRBD1 is a possible D gene (5 bases). CDR3 length: 14 amino acids. Trimming cost V 3 bases and J 5 bases, with 12 bases left between them. Germline-derived CDR1 and CDR2 are SGDLS and YYNGEE. The CDR3 protein is CASSDLTDHNEQFF. The CDR3 nucleotides read TGTGCCAGCAGCGACCTGACAGATCACAATGAGCAGTTCTTC.

This sequence joins TRBV28 and TRBJ2-5; TRBD2 aligns across 7 bases. In germline, CDR1 is MDHEN, CDR2 SYDVKM. The CDR3 sequence is 14 residues long. J was trimmed by 1 base and V by 10 bases; bases with no gene match: 9. CDR3 bases: TGTGCCACTCTAGCCCCGGGGGGCCAAGAGACCCAGTACTTC. Encoded protein: CATLAPGGQETQYF.

The rearrangement links TRBV27 to TRBJ2-7; D may be TRBD1 (5 bases). Trimming left V 4 bases short and J 2 bases short, with 9 bases between. The V gene's germline CDR1 is MNHEY and CDR2 SMNVEV (reference sequence). The CDR3 runs to 13 residues. CDR3 DNA sequence: TGTGCCAGCAGTTCATTCAGGGCCTACGAGCAGTACTTC. Protein product: CASSSFRAYEQYF.

The rearrangement links TRBV7-8 to TRBJ1-2; 9 positions match TRBD1. Per the germline V gene, CDR1 is SGHVS and CDR2 is FQNEAQ. The V gene end was trimmed by 6 bases and the J gene end by 4 bases; junction bases not matched to a gene: 6. The CDR3 has 14 amino acids. In nucleotides, the CDR3 is TGTGCCAGCAGACCCGGGACAGGGACCTATGGCTACACCTTC. Translation: CASRPGTGTYGYTF.

This clone was counted only a few times. The chain employs TRBV28 and TRBJ1-5; no firm D call. V was cut by 3 bases and J by 4 bases, with 10 bases left in between. The CDR3 consists of 14 residues. CDR1 is MDHEN, CDR2 SYDVKM, per germline. The CDR3 nucleotides read TGTGCCAGCAGTTTTACCGCACTGAATCAGCCCCAGCATTTT. Its protein product is CASSFTALNQPQHF.

V usage is TRBV7-8 and J usage is TRBJ2-7; no clear D gene. Germline V lookup: CDR1 SGHVS, CDR2 FQNEAQ. This CDR3 spans 13 amino acids. V was trimmed by 1 base and J by 4 bases, leaving 8 bases between them. The CDR3 is CASSLGLGYEQYF. Written as DNA, the CDR3 is TGTGCCAGCAGCTTAGGACTGGGTTACGAGCAGTACTTC. Full variable domain (rest looked up from reference TRBV7-8 and TRBJ2-7): GAGVSQSPRYKVAKRGQDVALRCDPISGHVSLFWYQQALGQGPEFLTYFQNEAQLDKSGLPSDRFFAERPEGSVSTLKIQRTQQEDSAVYLCASSLGLGYEQYFGPGTRLTVT.

The chain has TRBV11-2 and TRBJ1-1; D possibly corresponds to TRBD1 (5 bases). Germline assignment: CDR1 SGHAT and CDR2 FQNNGV. V lost 3 bases and J lost 6, with 8 bases in between. This CDR3 is 12 amino acids long. DNA for the CDR3: TGTGCCAGCAGCTTCGGGGGATCTGAAGCTTTCTTT. This sequence encodes CASSFGGSEAFF. Full variable domain (rest looked up from reference TRBV11-2 and TRBJ1-1): EAGVAQSPRYKIIEKRQSVAFWCNPISGHATLYWYQQILGQGPKLLIQFQNNGVVDDSQLPKDRFSAERLKGVDSTLKIQPAKLEDSAVYLCASSFGGSEAFFGQGTRLTVV.

This clone was seen only a few times. The chain uses TRBV5-4 and TRBJ2-7; D remains ambiguous. With 1 base removed from V and 1 base from J, the gap between germline ends came to 6 bases. Germline CDR1 and CDR2: SGHNT and YYREEE (reference sequence). The CDR3 contains 13 residues. The CDR3 is CASSLISSYEQYF. The CDR3 nucleotides are TGTGCCAGCAGCTTGATCTCGTCCTACGAGCAGTACTTC.

This chain joins TRBV6-5 and TRBJ2-4, with a weak D call TRBD1 (5 bases). CDR3 length: 15 amino acids. Germline values: CDR1 MNHEY, CDR2 SVGAGI. The germline V and J ends were trimmed by 6 bases and 1 base, with 13 bases remaining between them. Written as DNA, the CDR3 is TGTGCCAGCAGACAAGACAGTCAGGCCAAAAACATTCAGTACTTC. As protein: CASRQDSQAKNIQYF.

This clone has a count of ten or more. The rearrangement links TRBV7-2 to TRBJ1-2; TRBD1 matches at 7 bases. The CDR3 sequence is 17 residues long. The germline gives CDR1 SGHTA, CDR2 FQGNSA. The junction had 12 bases not matched to a gene; V was cut back by 1 base and J by 4 bases. The CDR3 nucleotides are TGTGCCAGCAGCTTAGGGGGACAGCGAATATCGTCCTATGGCTACACCTTC. It is translated as CASSLGGQRISSYGYTF.